The 10 T cell receptor gamma chains below all came from one sample that was sequenced in a study of gamma-delta T cells after stem cell transplantation. TCRdb applied CATT to the RT-PCR reads for clone calling. The sample lists several hundred gamma-chain clones; approximately 4.7% were seen once. Sequencing was done on a sample of gamma-delta T cells. The origin of the receptors is a human donor. It is not recorded whose cells these are; they may come from a transplant donor.

A remark on this clone: This likely came from a read error, as a far larger clone is one base away. The chain recombines TRGV9 with TRGJP. In germline, CDR1 is GITISATS, CDR2 ISYDGTV (reference sequence). V shed 2 bases and J 9 bases; nucleotides not matched to a gene: 4. The CDR3 contains 15 residues. The CDR3 is CALWEGGLGKKIKVF. CDR3 DNA: TGTGCCTTGTGGGAGGGGGGGTTGGGCAAAAAAATCAAGGTATTT.

This clone is labeled as large (0.1 to 1%). The rearrangement uses TRGV9 and TRGJ1 or TRGJ2. The CDR3 sequence is 14 residues long. Unmatched junction bases numbered 13, after V lost 0 bases and J lost 11 bases. Per the germline V gene, CDR1 is GITISATS and CDR2 is ISYDGTV (reference sequence). CDR3 amino acids: CALWEVRPVVEKLF. DNA for the CDR3: TGTGCCTTGTGGGAGGTGAGACCCGTTGTTGAGAAACTCTTT.

In its sample, this clone was seen a few times. A read error may account for a junction end that differs from germline. The CDR3 loop is CATWDFTLSNYYNKLF. The CDR3 region has the DNA TGTGCCACCTGGGATTTCACCCTATCGAATTATTATAATAAACTCTTT. The gene calls are TRGV8 and TRGJ1 or TRGJ2. CDR1 VENAVY and CDR2 YDSYNSRV come from the germline V gene. The CDR3 loop spans 16 amino acids.

Notes on this clone: With only one base between it and a far larger clone, this is likely a read error. The same CDR3 is also encoded by other DNA sequences in this sample. This sequence joins TRGV9 and TRGJP. Germline V lookup: CDR1 GITISATS, CDR2 ISYDGTV (reference sequence). The CDR3 is 17 residues long. The CDR3 DNA sequence: TGCGCCTTGTGGGAGGTGTTGGGAGAGTTGGGCAAAAAAATCAAGGTATTT. This encodes CALWEVLGELGKKIKVF.

Notes on this clone: TCRdb assigns this DNA the protein of a much larger clone, which departs from its translation at residue 2; this likely reflects a read error, and the protein shown comes from translating the DNA. This chain joins TRGV2 and TRGJ1 or TRGJ2. The germline V gene has CDR1 EGSNGY and CDR2 YDSYNSKV. The CDR3 spans 13 residues. CDR3 bases: TGTACCACCTGGGACGGGCCCTATTATAAGAAACTCTTT. Its translation is CTTWDGPYYKKLF.

By share, this clone counts as medium-sized (0.01 to 0.1%). This probably arose from a read error, given a far larger clone one base away. This chain connects TRGV9 to TRGJP. With V trimmed by 3 bases and J by 4 bases, 3 bases remained unmatched. The germline V gene encodes CDR1 GITISATS and CDR2 ISYDGTV (reference sequence). CDR3 length equals 16 residues. The CDR3 sequence: CALWEPQELGKKIKVF. CDR3 nucleotides: TGTGCCTTGTGGGAGCCACAAGAGTTGGGCAAAAAAATCAAGGTATTT.

By share of the sample, this clone is hyperexpanded. Distinct nucleotide sequences in the sample also encode this CDR3. This chain uses TRGV9 with TRGJP. This CDR3 region has 16 residues. V trimming: 0 bases; J trimming: 8 bases; junction bases outside the gene matches: 4. Per germline, CDR1 GITISATS and CDR2 ISYDGTV (reference sequence). CDR3 bases: TGTGCCTTGTGGGAGGTGCAGAAGTTGGGCAAAAAAATCAAGGTATTT. Protein: CALWEVQKLGKKIKVF.

This clone is labeled medium-sized (0.01 to 0.1%). A far larger clone is just one base off, so this is likely a read error. CDR3 sequence (DNA): TGTGCCTTGTGGGGGGCCTTGCAAGAGTTGGGCAAAAAAATCAAGGTATTT. It yields the protein CALWGALQELGKKIKVF. The chain carries TRGV9 and TRGJP. This CDR3 spans 17 amino acids. Germline CDR1 is GITISATS and CDR2 is ISYDGTV (reference sequence). V lost 5 bases to trimming and J lost 3 bases; unmatched junction nucleotides: 7.

This clone was seen a few times. This DNA translates differently at residue 4 from the TCRdb protein, which is that of a much larger clone; a read error is likely, and the protein shown is the DNA's own translation. The chain combines TRGV9 with TRGJP. The CDR3 is made up of 16 amino acids. Germline-derived CDR1 and CDR2 are GITISATS and ISYDGTV (reference sequence). The CDR3 reads CALREAQELGKKIKVF. The CDR3 DNA follows: TGTGCCTTGCGGGAGGCCCAAGAGTTGGGCAAAAAAATCAAGGTATTT.

This clone was counted between two and nine times. The protein held in TCRdb is that of a much larger clone and does not match this DNA's translation at residue 4, likely because of a read error; the protein shown is translated from the DNA. The sample contains more than one DNA sequence encoding this CDR3. The chain has TRGV9 and TRGJP. The CDR3 consists of 17 residues. CDR1 is GITISATS and CDR2 is ISYDGTV in the germline V gene (reference sequence). CDR3 region: CALREPSRELGKKIKVF. In DNA form, the CDR3 reads TGTGCCTTGAGGGAGCCCTCCCGAGAGTTGGGCAAAAAAATCAAGGTATTT.